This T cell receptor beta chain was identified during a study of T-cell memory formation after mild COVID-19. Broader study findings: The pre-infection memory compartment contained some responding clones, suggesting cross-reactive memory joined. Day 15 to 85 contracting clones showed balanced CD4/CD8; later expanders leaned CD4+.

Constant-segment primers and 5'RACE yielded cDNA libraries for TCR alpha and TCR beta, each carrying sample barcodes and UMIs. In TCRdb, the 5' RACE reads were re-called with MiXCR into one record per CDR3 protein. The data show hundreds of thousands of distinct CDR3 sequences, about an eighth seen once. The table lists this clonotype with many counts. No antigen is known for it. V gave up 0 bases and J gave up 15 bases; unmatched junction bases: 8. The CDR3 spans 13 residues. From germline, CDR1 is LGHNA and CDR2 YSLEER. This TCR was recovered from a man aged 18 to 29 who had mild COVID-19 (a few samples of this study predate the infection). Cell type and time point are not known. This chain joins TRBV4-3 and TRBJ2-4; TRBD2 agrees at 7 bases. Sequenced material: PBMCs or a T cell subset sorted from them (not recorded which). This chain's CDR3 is CASSQEKAGRRYF. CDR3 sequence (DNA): TGCGCCAGCAGCCAAGAAAAAGCGGGGAGGCGGTACTTC.